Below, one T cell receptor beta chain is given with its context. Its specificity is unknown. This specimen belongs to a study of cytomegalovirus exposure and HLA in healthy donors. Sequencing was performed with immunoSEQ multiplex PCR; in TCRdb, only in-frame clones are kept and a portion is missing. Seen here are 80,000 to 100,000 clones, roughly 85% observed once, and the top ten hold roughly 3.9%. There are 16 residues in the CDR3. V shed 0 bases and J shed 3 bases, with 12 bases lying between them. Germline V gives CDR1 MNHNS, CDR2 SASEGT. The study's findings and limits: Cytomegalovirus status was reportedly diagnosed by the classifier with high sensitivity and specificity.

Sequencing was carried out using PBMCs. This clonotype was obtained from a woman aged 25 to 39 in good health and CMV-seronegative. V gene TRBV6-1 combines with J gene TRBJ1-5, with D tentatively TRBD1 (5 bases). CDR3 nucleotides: TGTGCCAGCAGTGAAGCTCGGGCAGGGTTCAATCAGCCCCAGCATTTT. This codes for CASSEARAGFNQPQHF.